What follows are 13 T cell receptor beta chains derived from one specimen sequenced in a study of neurological immune-mediated disorders. TCRdb recomputed calls from the 5' RACE reads with MiXCR, one row per CDR3 protein. Here the sample spans approximately 48,000 distinct CDR3 sequences, 3% to 3.5% being singletons. The sequenced sample was PBMCs. These receptors originate from a woman aged 50 to 60 with multiple sclerosis.

Many counts were recorded for this clonotype. The V and J genes are TRBV2 and TRBJ2-5; D is perhaps TRBD2 (6 bases). This CDR3 region has 10 residues. V was clipped by 10 bases and J by 5 bases, with 8 bases between them. Germline CDR1 and CDR2: SNHLY and FYNNEI. The CDR3 region has the DNA TGTGCCACTCGGGGGGAGACCCAGTACTTC. Translation: CATRGETQYF. The full variable domain, with the rest looked up from reference TRBV2 and TRBJ2-5, is EPEVTQTPSHQVTQMGQEVILRCVPISNHLYFYWYRQILGQKVEFLVSFYNNEISEKSEIFDDQFSVERPDGSNFTLKIRSTKLEDSAMYFCATRGETQYFGPGTRLLVL.

This clonotype was counted many times. The chain links TRBV7-7 to TRBJ1-1; D uncertain. The CDR3 length is 13 residues. The germline V gene has CDR1 SSHAT and CDR2 FNYEAQ (reference sequence). V was pared by 3 bases and J by 0 bases, with 5 bases between. The CDR3 DNA reads as TGTGCCAGCAGCTTTACAATGAACACTGAAGCTTTCTTT. Residues: CASSFTMNTEAFF.

This clonotype was counted many times. The chain recombines TRBV11-2 with TRBJ2-6; D is perhaps TRBD1 (5 bases). CDR3 length: 15 amino acids. Trimming left V 2 bases short and J 4 bases short, with 9 bases between. Germline V gene lookup returns CDR1 SGHAT and CDR2 FQNNGV. The DNA of the CDR3 is TGTGCCAGCAGCTTAATAGGGGTCGGGGCCAACGTCCTGACTTTC. Residues: CASSLIGVGANVLTF.

This clonotype was seen repeatedly, ten times or more. This rearrangement joins TRBV10-2 to TRBJ2-5; D is unclear. Trimming shortened V by 6 bases and J by 5 bases, and 13 bases separated the two germline ends. The CDR3 extends over 13 amino acids. The germline CDR1 and CDR2 sequences are WSHSY and SAAADI. Written as DNA, the CDR3 is TGCGCCAGCAGCATGGTGGGTCGGGAGACCCAGTACTTC. Amino acids: CASSMVGRETQYF.

This clonotype was picked up many times. V gene TRBV7-2 combines with J gene TRBJ1-5, with D unresolved. The germline V gene encodes CDR1 SGHTA and CDR2 FQGNSA. CDR3 length equals 13 residues. Trimming took off 3 bases at V and 13 bases at J, with 16 bases between the two ends. CDR3: CASSLGRRLSQHF. The CDR3 bases are TGTGCCAGCAGCTTGGGCAGAAGGTTGTCACAGCATTTT.

The CDR3 DNA reads TGTGCCAGCAGTGACCGCGGGGGCCCTAGCACAGATACGCAGTATTTT. It codes for CASSDRGGPSTDTQYF. The chain has TRBV6-6 and TRBJ2-3; possibly TRBD2 for D (7 bases). Looked up from germline, CDR1 is MNHNY and CDR2 is SVGAGI (reference sequence). The CDR3 has 16 residues. The ends were cut back, 5 bases at V and 0 bases at J, with 15 bases in the middle.

There are many counts of this clonotype. V gene TRBV27 combines with J gene TRBJ1-6; 8 positions agree with TRBD1. The germline CDR1 and CDR2 sequences are MNHEY and SMNVEV (reference sequence). This CDR3 is 14 amino acids long. The J segment lost 8 bases and the V segment lost 2 bases, leaving 2 bases of the junction unmatched. This chain's CDR3 is CASSLLTGDSPLHF. The CDR3 DNA reads TGTGCCAGCAGTTTACTGACAGGGGATTCACCCCTCCACTTT.

The table lists this clonotype with many counts. The chain links TRBV19 to TRBJ2-1; 12 nucleotides line up with TRBD2. CDR3 length: 13 amino acids. Germline trimming cut 7 bases from V and 14 bases from J; bases unmatched to any gene: 9. Germline-derived CDR1 and CDR2 are LNHDA and SQIVND (reference sequence). The CDR3 DNA reads as TGTGCCAGTACCAAGACTAGCGGGGGAACCAAGTTCTTC. Its protein is CASTKTSGGTKFF.

This clonotype was seen at least ten times. This sequence joins TRBV28 and TRBJ2-3; 13 bases map to TRBD2. The CDR3 covers 15 residues. CDR1 MDHEN and CDR2 SYDVKM come from the germline V gene. The junction had 5 bases not matched to a gene; V was cut back by 6 bases and J by 5 bases. CDR3 DNA: TGTGCCAGCAGACTAGCGGGAGGGCCCGGAGATACGCAGTATTTT. Translated, it gives CASRLAGGPGDTQYF.

At least ten counts were recorded for this clonotype. V and J are TRBV5-1 and TRBJ1-1; D gene uncertain. The V and J ends lost 9 bases and 0 bases respectively, with 6 bases between them. The V gene's germline CDR1 is SGHRS and CDR2 YFSETQ. This CDR3 is 11 amino acids long. The CDR3 here is CANPLNTEAFF. Written as DNA, the CDR3 is TGCGCCAACCCGTTGAACACTGAAGCTTTCTTT.

This clonotype has at least ten counts. This chain links TRBV7-2 with TRBJ2-7; TRBD2 matches at 12 bases. The V and J ends lost 4 bases and 0 bases, in that order; junction bases with no gene match: 1. Germline-derived CDR1 and CDR2 are SGHTA and FQGNSA. This CDR3 spans 15 amino acids. CDR3 in amino acids: CASSSTSGSSYEQYF. The CDR3 DNA reads as TGTGCCAGCAGCTCGACTAGCGGGAGCTCCTACGAGCAGTACTTC.

At least ten counts were recorded for this clonotype. The rearrangement uses TRBV5-5 and TRBJ1-1, with TRBD1 as a possible D gene (5 bases). V lost 2 bases, J lost 0 bases, and 17 bases lay in between. In germline, CDR1 is SGHKS, CDR2 YYEKEE (reference sequence). This CDR3 spans 17 amino acids. In DNA form, the CDR3 reads TGTGCCAGCAGCTTCTCCGGGACGGGGGATCTGAACACTGAAGCTTTCTTT. It specifies CASSFSGTGDLNTEAFF.

This clonotype showed up many times. The CDR3 protein is CASSSSGSLWNGYTF. The CDR3 DNA is TGTGCCAGCAGTTCTTCAGGGTCTTTATGGAATGGCTACACCTTC. This rearrangement joins TRBV28 to TRBJ1-2, with D possibly TRBD1 on 5 matching bases. V lost 4 bases, J lost 6 bases, and 18 bases lay in between. This CDR3 region has 15 residues. CDR1 and CDR2 from the germline V gene are MDHEN and SYDVKM.